Following are 17 T cell receptor beta chains from one sample sequenced in a study of blood T cell repertoires in COVID-19. Method: immunoSEQ multiplex PCR; TCRdb's copy keeps in-frame clones and lacks some. The sample lists around 32,000 clones; around 91% were seen once. Material for sequencing was peripheral blood. Source of these receptors: a man in his 70s with active or convalescent COVID-19.

The chain joins TRBV28 to TRBJ1-6; D is unclear. The germline V gene has CDR1 MDHEN and CDR2 SYDVKM. The CDR3 extends over 12 amino acids. Deletions cut 4 bases from V and 8 bases from J, with 6 bases between. The CDR3 DNA follows: TGTGCCAGCAGTTCTTATTATTCACCCCTCCACTTT. Its translation: CASSSYYSPLHF.

This chain uses TRBV18 with TRBJ1-4; maybe TRBD1 (5 bases). Germline CDR1 is KGHSH and CDR2 is LQKENI. The length of the CDR3 is 15 residues. V was pared by 2 bases and J by 5 bases, with 12 bases between. CDR3 nucleotides: TGTGCCAGCTCACCAGGGTCTGGACAAAATGAAAAACTGTTTTTT. Protein product: CASSPGSGQNEKLFF.

The V call is TRBV5-6, the J call TRBJ1-2; D may be TRBD1 (5 bases). Trimming removed 4 bases at V and 5 bases at J, with 15 bases between. This CDR3 spans 14 amino acids. Germline V gives CDR1 SGHDT, CDR2 YYEEEE. The CDR3 DNA reads as TGTGCCAGCAGCCCGGACATAGATGGGTATGGCTACACCTTC. Protein product: CASSPDIDGYGYTF.

The chain uses TRBV11-2 and TRBJ1-6, with TRBD1 matching over 11 bases. V gave up 1 base and J gave up 10 bases; unmatched junction bases: 9. Germline assignment: CDR1 SGHAT and CDR2 FQNNGV. The length of the CDR3 is 17 residues. This CDR3 reads CASSLGSWDRGNSPLHF. The DNA of the CDR3 is TGTGCCAGCAGCTTAGGTTCCTGGGACAGGGGGAACTCACCCCTCCACTTT.

The V and J genes are TRBV5-1 and TRBJ1-1; possibly TRBD1 for D (6 bases). This CDR3 has 14 amino acids. Germline V gives CDR1 SGHRS, CDR2 YFSETQ. Trimming pared 0 bases from V and 6 bases from J, leaving 12 bases between. CDR3 amino acids: CASSLEQGQPEAFF. CDR3 nucleotide sequence: TGCGCCAGCAGCTTGGAGCAGGGGCAACCTGAAGCTTTCTTT.

This chain links TRBV5-5 with TRBJ2-5, with TRBD1 matching over 10 bases. CDR1 is SGHKS, CDR2 YYEKEE, per germline (reference sequence). This CDR3 contains 15 residues. The trim removed 3 bases at V and 2 bases at J, leaving 4 bases unmatched. In DNA, the CDR3 is TGTGCCAGCAGCTATATGGGACAGGGGCAAGAGACCCAGTACTTC. As protein: CASSYMGQGQETQYF.

The chain has TRBV4-2 and TRBJ1-2; TRBD1 aligns across 7 bases. With 1 base clipped from V and 8 bases from J, the junction kept 19 bases outside the gene matches. This CDR3 is 18 amino acids long. The germline V gene encodes CDR1 LGHNA and CDR2 YNFKEQ. The CDR3 nucleotides read TGTGCCAGCAGCCAAGCTCGAGGGAGACAGGGCTACGAGGAGGGCTACACCTTC. Amino acids: CASSQARGRQGYEEGYTF.

This clone was seen just once. This chain uses TRBV29-1 with TRBJ2-1; a weak D match, TRBD2 (5 bases). The CDR3 loop spans 16 amino acids. Germline assignment: CDR1 SQVTM and CDR2 ANQGSEA. Trimming pared 7 bases from V and 0 bases from J, leaving 19 bases between. In DNA form, the CDR3 reads TGCAGCGCGCTCGGAGGACTCCATAGCTCCTACAATGAGCAGTTCTTC. Encoded protein: CSALGGLHSSYNEQFF.

This chain uses TRBV18 with TRBJ1-1; TRBD1 matches 12 bases. Unmatched junction bases numbered 7, after V lost 4 bases and J lost 4 bases. This CDR3 is built from 16 residues. Germline assignment: CDR1 KGHSH and CDR2 LQKENI. CDR3 nucleotide sequence: TGTGCCAGCTCACAATCGGGACAGGGGGCGGGCACTGAAGCTTTCTTT. This sequence encodes CASSQSGQGAGTEAFF.

V gene TRBV6-5 combines with J gene TRBJ2-7, with 9 bases fitting TRBD1. The ends lost 0 bases at V and 5 bases at J; junction bases unmatched: 5. Germline V gene lookup returns CDR1 MNHEY and CDR2 SVGAGI. This CDR3 is built from 15 residues. This CDR3 reads CASSYSGTGFHEQYF. CDR3 coding DNA: TGTGCCAGCAGTTACTCAGGGACAGGGTTCCACGAGCAGTACTTC.

This clone has just a few counts. The V gene is TRBV7-2, the J gene TRBJ1-1, with 8 bases aligning to TRBD1. Unmatched junction bases numbered 5, after V lost 5 bases and J lost 0 bases. The V gene's germline CDR1 is SGHTA and CDR2 FQGNSA. The CDR3 totals 15 residues. For the CDR3, the DNA is TGTGCCAGCAGCCCCGGACAGGGAATGAACACTGAAGCTTTCTTT. It codes for CASSPGQGMNTEAFF.

This clone occurred a few times. The rearrangement uses TRBV7-3 and TRBJ2-3, with TRBD2 as a possible D gene (5 bases). CDR1 SGHTA and CDR2 FQGTGA come from the germline V gene. This CDR3 region has 12 residues. The germline V and J ends were trimmed by 4 bases and 5 bases, with 7 bases remaining between them. DNA for the CDR3: TGTGCCAGCAGCTCCGCGGGAGATACGCAGTATTTT. Its translation is CASSSAGDTQYF.

V gene TRBV7-9 combines with J gene TRBJ1-1; the match to TRBD1 covers 8 bases. From germline, CDR1 is SEHNR and CDR2 FQNEAQ (reference sequence). The CDR3 extends over 13 amino acids. The V gene end was trimmed by 5 bases and the J gene end by 11 bases; junction bases not matched to a gene: 10. For the CDR3, the DNA is TGTGCCAGCAGCCCCAGACAGGGGAGGGGGGCTTTCTTT. Translated, it gives CASSPRQGRGAFF.

This rearrangement joins TRBV6-6 to TRBJ1-3; 8 nucleotides agree with TRBD1. This CDR3 region has 18 residues. The V and J ends lost 5 bases and 4 bases, in that order; junction bases with no gene match: 16. CDR1 and CDR2 (germline): MNHNY, SVGAGI (reference sequence). The CDR3 DNA reads as TGTGCCAGCAGTCGCCGTGACAGGACAGGGCGGACCGGAAACACCATATATTTT. As protein: CASSRRDRTGRTGNTIYF.

V is TRBV7-9 and J is TRBJ1-1, with TRBD1 matching over 8 bases. Germline CDR1 reads SEHNR; CDR2 reads FQNEAQ (reference sequence). The CDR3 loop spans 15 amino acids. Trimming at V came to 1 base and at J to 3 bases, leaving 4 bases not matched to a gene. The CDR3 region has the DNA TGTGCCAGCAGCTTAGGGCAGGGGGCGCACACTGAAGCTTTCTTT. Its translation: CASSLGQGAHTEAFF.

The rearrangement uses TRBV7-8 and TRBJ1-1; tentatively, D is TRBD1 (5 bases). This CDR3 has 13 amino acids. The V gene's germline CDR1 is SGHVS and CDR2 FQNEAQ. Trimming removed 5 bases from V and 4 bases from J, with 11 bases in between. CDR3 protein: CASSPRQGTEAFF. The CDR3 coding sequence is TGTGCCAGCAGCCCTAGGCAGGGCACTGAAGCTTTCTTT.

This rearrangement joins TRBV5-5 to TRBJ2-5; 11 bases match TRBD1. From germline, CDR1 is SGHKS and CDR2 YYEKEE (reference sequence). Germline trimming cut 0 bases from V and 3 bases from J; bases unmatched to any gene: 10. The CDR3 covers 18 residues. The CDR3, as DNA: TGTGCCAGCAGCTTGGAGTTTGTGGGGACAGGGGGGGAAGAGACCCAGTACTTC. It translates to CASSLEFVGTGGEETQYF.